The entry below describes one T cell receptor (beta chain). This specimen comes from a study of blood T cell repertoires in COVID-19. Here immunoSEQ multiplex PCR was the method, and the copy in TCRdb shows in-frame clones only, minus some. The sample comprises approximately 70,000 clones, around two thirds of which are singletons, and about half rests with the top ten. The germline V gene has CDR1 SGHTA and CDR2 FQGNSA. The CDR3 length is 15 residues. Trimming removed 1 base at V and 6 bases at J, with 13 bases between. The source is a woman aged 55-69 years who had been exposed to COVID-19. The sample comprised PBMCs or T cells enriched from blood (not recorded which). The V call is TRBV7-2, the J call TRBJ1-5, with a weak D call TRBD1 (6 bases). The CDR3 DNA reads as TGTGCCAGCAGCTTAGTCGGGACAATTGGTCAGCCCCAGCATTTT. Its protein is CASSLVGTIGQPQHF.